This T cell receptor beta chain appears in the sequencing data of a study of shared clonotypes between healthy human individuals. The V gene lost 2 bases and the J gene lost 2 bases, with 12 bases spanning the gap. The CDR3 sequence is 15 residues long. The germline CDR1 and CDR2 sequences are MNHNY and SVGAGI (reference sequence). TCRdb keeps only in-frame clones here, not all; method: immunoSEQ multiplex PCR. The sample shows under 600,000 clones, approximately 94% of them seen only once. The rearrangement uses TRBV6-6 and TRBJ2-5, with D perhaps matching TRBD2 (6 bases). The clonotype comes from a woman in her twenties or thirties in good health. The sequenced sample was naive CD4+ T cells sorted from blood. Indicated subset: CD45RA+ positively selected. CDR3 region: CASSYLTGTQETQYF. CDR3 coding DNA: TGTGCCAGCAGTTACCTCACCGGGACTCAAGAGACCCAGTACTTC.